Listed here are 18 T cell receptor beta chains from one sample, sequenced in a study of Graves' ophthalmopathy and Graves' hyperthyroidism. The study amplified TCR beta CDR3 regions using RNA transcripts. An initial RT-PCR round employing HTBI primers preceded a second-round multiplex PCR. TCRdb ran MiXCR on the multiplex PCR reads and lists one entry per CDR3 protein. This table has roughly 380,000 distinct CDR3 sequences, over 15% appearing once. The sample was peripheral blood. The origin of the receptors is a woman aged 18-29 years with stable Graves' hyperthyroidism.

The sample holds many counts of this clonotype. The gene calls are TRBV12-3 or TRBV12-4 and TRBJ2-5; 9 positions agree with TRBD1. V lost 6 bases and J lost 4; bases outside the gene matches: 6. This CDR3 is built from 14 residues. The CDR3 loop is CASSQGQGGETQYF. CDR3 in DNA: TGTGCCAGCAGCCAGGGACAGGGAGGAGAGACCCAGTACTTC.

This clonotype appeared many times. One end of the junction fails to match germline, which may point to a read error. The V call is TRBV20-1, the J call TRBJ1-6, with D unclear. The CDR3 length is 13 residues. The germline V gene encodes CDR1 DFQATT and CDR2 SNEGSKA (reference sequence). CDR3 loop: CSARQDDNSPFHF. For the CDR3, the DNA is TGCAGTGCTAGACAGGACGATAATTCACCCTTCCACTTT.

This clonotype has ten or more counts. The DNA for the CDR3 is TGTGCCAGCAGTTCTAACGGGGGGGAGCTGTTTTTT. Translating it yields CASSSNGGELFF. The chain recombines TRBV28 with TRBJ2-2; D is ambiguous. The CDR3 runs 12 residues. Germline V gene data show CDR1 as MDHEN and CDR2 as SYDVKM. V lost 4 bases, J lost 8 bases, and 8 bases lay in between. The full variable domain, its missing parts supplied by reference TRBV28 and TRBJ2-2, is DVKVTQSSRYLVKRTGEKVFLECVQDMDHENMFWYRQDPGLGLRLIYFSYDVKMKEKGDIPEGYSVSREKKERFSLILESASTNQTSMYLCASSSNGGELFFGEGSRLTVL.

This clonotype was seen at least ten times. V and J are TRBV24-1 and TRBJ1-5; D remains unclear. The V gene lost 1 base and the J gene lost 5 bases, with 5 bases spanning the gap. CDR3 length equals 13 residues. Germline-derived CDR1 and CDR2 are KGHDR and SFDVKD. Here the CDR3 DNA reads TGTGCCACCAGTGATTTCGCGGATCAGCCCCAGCATTTT. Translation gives CATSDFADQPQHF.

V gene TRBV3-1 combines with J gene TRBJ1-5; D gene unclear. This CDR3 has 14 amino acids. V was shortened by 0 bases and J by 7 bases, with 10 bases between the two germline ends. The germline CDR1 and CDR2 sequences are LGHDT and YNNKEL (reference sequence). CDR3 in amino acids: CASSQDFRKQPQHF. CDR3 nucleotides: TGTGCCAGCAGCCAAGACTTTCGAAAGCAGCCCCAGCATTTT. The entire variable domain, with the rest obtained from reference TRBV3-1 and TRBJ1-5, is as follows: DTAVSQTPKYLVTQMGNDKSIKCEQNLGHDTMYWYKQDSKKFLKIMFSYNNKELIINETVPNRFSPKSPDKAHLNLHINSLELGDSAVYFCASSQDFRKQPQHFGDGTRLSIL.

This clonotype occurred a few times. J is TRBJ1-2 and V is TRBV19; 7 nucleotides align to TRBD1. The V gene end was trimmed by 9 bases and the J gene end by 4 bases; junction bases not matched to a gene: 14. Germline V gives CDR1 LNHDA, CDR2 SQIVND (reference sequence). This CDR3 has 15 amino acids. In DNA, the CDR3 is TGTGCCAGCCAGGCGCGTAAGACAGGGCTCTATGGCTACACCTTC. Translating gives CASQARKTGLYGYTF.

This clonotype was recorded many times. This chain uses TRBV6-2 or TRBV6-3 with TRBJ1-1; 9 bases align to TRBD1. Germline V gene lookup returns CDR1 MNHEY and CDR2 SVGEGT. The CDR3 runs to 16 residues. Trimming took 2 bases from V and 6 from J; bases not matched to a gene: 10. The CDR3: CASSYNPDRGCSEAFF. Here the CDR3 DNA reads TGTGCCAGCAGTTACAATCCTGACAGGGGGTGTTCTGAAGCTTTCTTT.

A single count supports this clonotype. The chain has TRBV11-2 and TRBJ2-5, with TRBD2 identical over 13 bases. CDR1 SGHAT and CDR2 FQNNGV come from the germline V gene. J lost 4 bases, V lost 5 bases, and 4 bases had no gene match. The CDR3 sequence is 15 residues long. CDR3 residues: CASSPGLAGAETQYF. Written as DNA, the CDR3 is TGTGCCAGCAGCCCAGGACTAGCGGGGGCAGAGACCCAGTACTTC.

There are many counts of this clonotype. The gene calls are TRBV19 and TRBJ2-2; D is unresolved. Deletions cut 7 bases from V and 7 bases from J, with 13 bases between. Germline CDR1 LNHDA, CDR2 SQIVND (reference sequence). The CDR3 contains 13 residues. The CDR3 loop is CASTMGRYGELFF. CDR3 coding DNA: TGTGCCAGTACCATGGGCAGATACGGGGAGCTGTTTTTT.

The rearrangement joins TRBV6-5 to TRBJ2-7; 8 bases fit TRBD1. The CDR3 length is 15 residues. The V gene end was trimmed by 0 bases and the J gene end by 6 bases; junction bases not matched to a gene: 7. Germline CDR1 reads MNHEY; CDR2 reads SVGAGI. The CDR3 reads CASSYSDRVTSEQYF. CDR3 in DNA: TGTGCCAGCAGTTACTCGGACAGGGTAACCTCCGAGCAGTACTTC.

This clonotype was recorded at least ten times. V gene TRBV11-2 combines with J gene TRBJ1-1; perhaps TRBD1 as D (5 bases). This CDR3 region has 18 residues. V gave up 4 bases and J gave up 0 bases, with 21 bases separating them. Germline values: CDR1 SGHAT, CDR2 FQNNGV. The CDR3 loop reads CASSSRTSKRTMNTEAFF. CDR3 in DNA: TGTGCCAGCAGCTCTCGGACCTCGAAACGGACAATGAACACTGAAGCTTTCTTT.

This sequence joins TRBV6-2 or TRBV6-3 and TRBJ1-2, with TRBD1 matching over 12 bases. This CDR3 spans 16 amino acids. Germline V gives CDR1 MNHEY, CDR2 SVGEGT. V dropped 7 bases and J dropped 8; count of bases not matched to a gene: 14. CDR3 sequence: CASNLNRDRGREGYTF. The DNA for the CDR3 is TGTGCCAGCAACCTCAATCGGGACAGGGGGCGTGAAGGCTACACCTTC.

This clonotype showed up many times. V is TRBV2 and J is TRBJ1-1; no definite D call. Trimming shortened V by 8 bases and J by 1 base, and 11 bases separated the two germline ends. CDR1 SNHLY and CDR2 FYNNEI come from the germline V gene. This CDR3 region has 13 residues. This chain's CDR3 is CASAGRANTEAFF. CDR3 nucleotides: TGTGCCAGCGCCGGACGGGCGAACACTGAAGCTTTCTTT.

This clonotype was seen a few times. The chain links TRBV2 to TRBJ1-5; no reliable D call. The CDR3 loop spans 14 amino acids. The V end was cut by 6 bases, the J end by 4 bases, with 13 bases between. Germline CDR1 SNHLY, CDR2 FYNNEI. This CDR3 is CASSGHTPNQPQHF. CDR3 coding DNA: TGTGCCAGCAGCGGTCACACCCCAAATCAGCCCCAGCATTTT.

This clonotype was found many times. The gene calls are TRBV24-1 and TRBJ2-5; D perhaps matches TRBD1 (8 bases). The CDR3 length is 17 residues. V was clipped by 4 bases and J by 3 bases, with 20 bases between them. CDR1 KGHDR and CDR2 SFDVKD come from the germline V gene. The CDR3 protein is CATSDLLRGTGEETQYF. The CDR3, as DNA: TGTGCCACCAGTGACCTTTTGCGGGGGACAGGAGAAGAGACCCAGTACTTC.

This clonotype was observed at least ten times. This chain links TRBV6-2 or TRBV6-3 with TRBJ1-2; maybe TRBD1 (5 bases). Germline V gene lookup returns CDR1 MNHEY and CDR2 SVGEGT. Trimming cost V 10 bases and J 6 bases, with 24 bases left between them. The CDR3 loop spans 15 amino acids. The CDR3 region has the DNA TGTGCCATAAGGAATGGGGGTTCCCCAGGAAATGGCTACACCTTC. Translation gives CAIRNGGSPGNGYTF.

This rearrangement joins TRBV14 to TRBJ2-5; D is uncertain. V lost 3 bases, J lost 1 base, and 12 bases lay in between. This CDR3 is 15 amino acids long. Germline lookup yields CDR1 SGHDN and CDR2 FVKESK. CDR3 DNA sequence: TGTGCCAGCAGCCACCAGTGGCCGTTCCAAGAGACCCAGTACTTC. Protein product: CASSHQWPFQETQYF.

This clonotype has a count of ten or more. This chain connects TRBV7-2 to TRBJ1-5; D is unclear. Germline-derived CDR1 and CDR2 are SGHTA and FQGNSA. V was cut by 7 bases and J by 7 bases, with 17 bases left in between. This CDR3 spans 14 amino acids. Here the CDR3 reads CASTPLSGGQPQHF. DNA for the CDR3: TGTGCCAGCACTCCTTTATCGGGCGGCCAGCCCCAGCATTTT.